This T cell receptor beta chain was identified in a study of spatial heterogeneity in lung cancer (dated by TCRdb to about 2019). About the investigation overall: More beta-chain than alpha-chain transcripts were consistently detected, likely reflecting higher beta-chain transcript abundance. In the raw uncorrected reads, each unique combination of TCR and UMI appeared more than ten times on average. In non-small cell lung cancer, the study quantitatively compared TCR alpha and beta repertoires across several tumor regions, matched nontumor lung, and blood. TCR repertoire features were related to nonsynonymous mutation counts determined by whole-exome sequencing of tumor tissue. Both alpha and beta chains were TCR-sequenced in samples taken at surgery, namely 220 tumor regions, 63 to 70 matched nontumor lung samples and 55 to 60 PBMC samples.

The library came from 5' RACE. Sequencing relied on a NextSeq 500. The TCR library protocol attached a unique molecular identifier to each TCR cDNA molecule to allow correction of PCR and sequencing errors. The study's processing was this. Decombinator tools were used for TCR identification, UMI-based error correction and CDR3 extraction. Expanded TCRs were defined as those above a frequency of 2 per 1,000, corresponding to the top 1% of the tumor frequency distribution. Rényi diversity was computed with the R vegan package after subsampling each repertoire 100 times to 5,000 TCRs. CDR3 similarity networks were built from amino acid triplet string-kernel similarity, connecting CDR3s with pairwise similarity above 0.82. Clones were called with MiXCR by TCRdb after fastp trimmed the public reads at Q25, and only in-frame beta chains were retained. Each record represents a unique CDR3 protein, reported with the most common genes and DNA among its rows. In this record, the V and J calls reflect TCRdb's handling and not the investigators' own analysis. The sample table records tens of thousands of distinct CDR3 sequences; approximately 6% of these occur just once. The ten largest make up around 15% of the sample.

Study-wide conclusions, independent of this receptor: Ubiquitous expanded tumor TCRs showed up in blood more often at tumor resection than at routine follow-up. Confirming at a functional level the hypothesis that regional TCRs recognize regional mutations was considered to require additional single-cell paired TCR alpha and beta sequencing.

The sample's time point, from its label and the paper: sample taken at primary tumor resection. Donors were some 78 patients with early-stage, untreated non-small cell lung cancer from the lung TRACERx cohort. TCR sequencing used whole RNA extracted from tumor and nontumor lung tissue, or from cryopreserved PBMC samples, without cell sorting. A patient was chosen for TCR sequencing only when enough RNA was available from at least two tumor regions. This clonotype occurred many times. Its cognate antigen has yet to be identified. No much larger clonotype is one base removed from it; base qualities were not supplied. The sequence was obtained from a female donor with early-stage non-small cell lung cancer. Sequencing was performed on PBMCs, taken at surgery.

The nucleotide sequence reads as follows: TGTGCCAGCACCCTGGGGGGAGGGGCCAATGAGCAGTTCTTC. Translated, it gives CASTLGGGANEQFF. The V and J segments used are TRBV25-1 and TRBJ2-1, with 7 bases in between that match TRBD2. Trimming takes 7 bases off V and 6 bases off J; junction bases not matched to a gene: 9. Via the germline V gene, CDR1 is MGHDK and CDR2 SYGVNS. Spanning cysteine to phenylalanine, the CDR3 consists of 14 amino acids. Left in the record is the CDR3 DNA by itself, 42 bases read in frame from the first base.